These 27 T cell receptor beta chains came from one sample sequenced in a study of cytomegalovirus exposure and HLA in healthy donors. Use of 60 Vbeta and 13 Jbeta primers characterized the PCR. TCRdb's copy holds only in-frame clones and misses some; the assay was immunoSEQ multiplex PCR. Among roughly 170,000 clones listed, around 81% were seen once. Sequencing was performed on PBMCs. These receptors originate from a woman aged 25-40 years in good health and CMV-seronegative.

This chain links TRBV19 with TRBJ1-2; the D gene is possibly TRBD1 (5 bases). The germline V gene has CDR1 LNHDA and CDR2 SQIVND (reference sequence). Trimming cost V 7 bases and J 8 bases, with 17 bases left between them. The CDR3 loop spans 13 amino acids. CDR3 bases: TGTGCCAGTAAATTCGGCAGGGCGGAGGGCTACACCTTC. Amino acid sequence: CASKFGRAEGYTF. Full variable domain (outside the CDR3, taken from reference TRBV19 and TRBJ1-2): DGGITQSPKYLFRKEGQNVTLSCEQNLNHDAMYWYRQDPGQGLRLIYYSQIVNDFQKGDIAEGYSVSREKKESFPLTVTSAQKNPTAFYLCASKFGRAEGYTFGSGTRLTVV.

This clone was counted only a few times. The V call is TRBV20-1, the J call TRBJ1-2, with D tentatively TRBD1 (6 bases). Per germline, CDR1 DFQATT and CDR2 SNEGSKA (reference sequence). The CDR3 covers 11 residues. V lost 2 bases, J lost 5 bases, and 6 bases lay in between. The DNA for the CDR3 is TGCAGTGCTAGACAGGGGTATGGCTACACCTTC. Translation: CSARQGYGYTF.

V and J are TRBV7-6 and TRBJ2-2, with D perhaps TRBD1 (5 bases). Trimming took 1 base from V and 1 from J, leaving 13 bases between them. From germline, CDR1 is SGHVS and CDR2 FNYEAQ. The CDR3 consists of 17 residues. CDR3 sequence (DNA): TGTGCCAGCAGCTTAGTAGGGGCAGACTGGAACACCGGGGAGCTGTTTTTT. Its protein is CASSLVGADWNTGELFF.

V gene TRBV6-1 combines with J gene TRBJ1-3, with 7 bases fitting TRBD1. The V segment lost 4 bases and the J segment 2 bases; nucleotides outside the gene matches: 8. The CDR3 contains 16 residues. CDR1 and CDR2 from the germline V gene are MNHNS and SASEGT. The CDR3 loop reads CASSATGEGPGNTIYF. The CDR3 DNA sequence: TGTGCCAGCAGTGCCACAGGGGAAGGGCCTGGAAACACCATATATTTT.

This sequence joins TRBV5-1 and TRBJ1-6, with TRBD1 matching 11 bases. Unmatched junction bases numbered 1, after V lost 0 bases and J lost 8 bases. Looked up from germline, CDR1 is SGHRS and CDR2 is YFSETQ. The CDR3 extends over 15 amino acids. CDR3 amino acids: CASSLVGQGDSPLHF. CDR3 coding DNA: TGCGCCAGCAGCTTGGTGGGACAGGGGGATTCACCCCTCCACTTT.

CDR3 sequence reads: CASSIDLTGKGSYEQYF. The CDR3, as DNA: TGTGCCAGTAGTATAGACCTTACAGGGAAAGGCTCCTACGAGCAGTACTTC. The rearrangement uses TRBV19 and TRBJ2-7; TRBD1 might be the D (6 bases). V was pared by 0 bases and J by 0 bases, with 15 bases between. CDR3 length: 17 amino acids. CDR1 LNHDA and CDR2 SQIVND come from the germline V gene (reference sequence).

J is TRBJ2-3 and V is TRBV9, with D maybe TRBD2 (6 bases). CDR1 is SGDLS, CDR2 YYNGEE, per germline. V was trimmed by 3 bases and J by 3 bases, leaving 17 bases between them. CDR3 length: 16 amino acids. The CDR3 DNA sequence: TGTGCCAGCAGCGGGGGACTCAAAGAGGTGACAGATACGCAGTATTTT. Its translation is CASSGGLKEVTDTQYF.

About this clone itself: An end of the junction does not agree with germline; a read error may underlie this. This CDR3 is CASSLGGYSSPLHF. Here the CDR3 DNA reads TGTGCCAGCAGTTTAGGGGGGTATAGTTCACCCCTCCACTTT. The chain couples TRBV28 to TRBJ1-6; D possibly corresponds to TRBD1 (5 bases). Per germline, CDR1 MDHEN and CDR2 SYDVKM. CDR3 length equals 14 residues. The complete variable domain, with remaining parts taken from reference TRBV28 and TRBJ1-6, reads DVKVTQSSRYLVKRTGEKVFLECVQDMDHENMFWYRQDPGLGLRLIYFSYDVKMKEKGDIPEGYSVSREKKERFSLILESASTNQTSMYLCASSLGGYSSPLHFGNGTRLTVT.

The rearrangement uses TRBV7-2 and TRBJ2-1; D is ambiguous. The CDR3 has 19 residues. CDR1 SGHTA and CDR2 FQGNSA come from the germline V gene. V was clipped by 2 bases and J by 2 bases, with 22 bases between them. CDR3 DNA sequence: TGTGCCAGCAGCTTATCCCGACTGGCCGTACCTCACCCCTACAATGAGCAGTTCTTC. It translates to CASSLSRLAVPHPYNEQFF.

The chain recombines TRBV23-1 with TRBJ1-4, with D possibly matching TRBD1 (5 bases). TRBV23-1 is an ORF, and what it does is uncertain. The CDR3 spans 13 residues. The V end lost 10 bases, the J end lost 10 bases, and 19 bases lay between the germline ends. For the CDR3, the DNA is TGCGCCAAAAAAGCCAGGGTCGGTGGAAAACTGTTTTTT. Protein product: CAKKARVGGKLFF.

The chain links TRBV2 to TRBJ1-1, with D perhaps matching TRBD1 (5 bases). Germline V gives CDR1 SNHLY, CDR2 FYNNEI. V lost 0 bases to trimming and J lost 5 bases, with 16 bases between them. This CDR3 has 16 amino acids. The CDR3 loop is CASSEAPSGGWTEAFF. The DNA of the CDR3 is TGTGCCAGCAGTGAAGCGCCTTCCGGGGGTTGGACTGAAGCTTTCTTT.

This chain uses TRBV9 with TRBJ2-5; 10 bases align to TRBD1. Trimming took 3 bases from V and 4 from J; bases not matched to a gene: 9. The CDR3 sequence is 16 residues long. Per the germline V gene, CDR1 is SGDLS and CDR2 is YYNGEE. The CDR3 nucleotides read TGTGCCAGCAGCGATCCGACAGGGGGCCCCGGAGAGACCCAGTACTTC. This translates into CASSDPTGGPGETQYF.

The gene calls are TRBV18 and TRBJ1-4; tentative D call: TRBD1 (6 bases). Per the germline V gene, CDR1 is KGHSH and CDR2 is LQKENI. Trimming removed 4 bases from V and 2 bases from J, with 11 bases in between. This CDR3 has 15 residues. The CDR3 DNA is TGTGCCAGCTCACAAAGGCAGGGGACTAATGAAAAACTGTTTTTT. This codes for CASSQRQGTNEKLFF.

The CDR3 sequence: CATSRDQVQPQHF. The CDR3 DNA is TGTGCCACCAGCAGAGATCAGGTCCAGCCCCAGCATTTT. The chain carries TRBV15 and TRBJ1-5; D unresolved. There are 13 residues in the CDR3. Germline CDR1 LNHNV, CDR2 YYDKDF (reference sequence). V lost 0 bases and J 7 bases, leaving 7 bases between the germline ends.

The rearrangement links TRBV5-1 to TRBJ1-1; D is unclear. The ends were cut back, 3 bases at V and 0 bases at J, with 6 bases in the middle. Looked up from germline, CDR1 is SGHRS and CDR2 is YFSETQ. This CDR3 region has 13 residues. The CDR3 DNA reads TGCGCCAGCAGCTCCGGGATGAACACTGAAGCTTTCTTT. Its protein is CASSSGMNTEAFF.

The chain has TRBV28 and TRBJ1-2; no definite D call. Deletions cut 7 bases from V and 4 bases from J, with 10 bases between. Germline V gene sequence: CDR1 MDHEN, CDR2 SYDVKM. This CDR3 is 12 amino acids long. The CDR3 DNA is TGTGCCAGCACCGCTGGCGGCTATGGCTACACCTTC. Amino acid sequence: CASTAGGYGYTF.

This clone was recorded once. The chain has TRBV6-1 and TRBJ2-3, with a tentative D call TRBD2 (6 bases). The germline gives CDR1 MNHNS, CDR2 SASEGT. The CDR3 extends over 17 amino acids. The V gene lost 0 bases and the J gene lost 0 bases, with 13 bases spanning the gap. CDR3 in DNA: TGTGCCAGCAGTGAAGCGCTCAGGGAGGAGAGCACAGATACGCAGTATTTT. Protein: CASSEALREESTDTQYF.

The V call is TRBV4-1, the J call TRBJ1-4; D remains ambiguous. Trimming took 0 bases from V and 5 from J, leaving 10 bases between them. Germline V gene sequence: CDR1 MGHRA, CDR2 YSYEKL. There are 15 residues in the CDR3. CDR3 nucleotides: TGCGCCAGCAGCCAAGAATCATCTAGGAATGAAAAACTGTTTTTT. Protein: CASSQESSRNEKLFF.

This sequence joins TRBV5-1 and TRBJ1-3; the match to TRBD1 covers 8 bases. After removal of 3 bases from V and 3 bases from J, the junction contained 5 bases not matched to a gene. From germline, CDR1 is SGHRS and CDR2 YFSETQ. The CDR3 runs 15 residues. CDR3 in DNA: TGCGCCAGCAGCTCCGGACAGGGAATTGGAAACACCATATATTTT. It yields the protein CASSSGQGIGNTIYF.

In this sample, this clone turned up once. The chain carries TRBV6-5 and TRBJ1-4, with D maybe TRBD1 (5 bases). Germline V gene data show CDR1 as MNHEY and CDR2 as SVGAGI. V lost 9 bases to trimming and J lost 3 bases, with 11 bases between them. The length of the CDR3 is 13 residues. Here the CDR3 reads CASGAAANEKLFF. CDR3 bases: TGTGCCAGTGGGGCAGCCGCTAATGAAAAACTGTTTTTT.

Regarding this clone: One end of the junction varies from germline; a read error may be responsible. V usage is TRBV10-2 and J usage is TRBJ1-4; D may be TRBD1 (6 bases). Germline values: CDR1 WSHSY, CDR2 SAAADI. The CDR3 extends over 15 amino acids. The CDR3 coding sequence is TGCGCCAGCCGTGAGCCTACAGGGAGTGGGGAAAAACTGTTTTTT. Amino acids: CASREPTGSGEKLFF.

The chain links TRBV5-1 to TRBJ2-3; 9 positions match TRBD1. Looked up from germline, CDR1 is SGHRS and CDR2 is YFSETQ. V gave up 4 bases and J gave up 14 bases; unmatched junction bases: 11. The CDR3 sequence is 13 residues long. The CDR3 protein is CASSQQGAGGTYF. DNA for the CDR3: TGCGCCAGCAGCCAACAGGGGGCCGGAGGTACGTATTTT.

The DNA of the CDR3 is TGTGCCAGCAGCCCTCCGGGACAGAGCACTGAAGCTTTCTTT. Translating it yields CASSPPGQSTEAFF. The genes are TRBV6-6 and TRBJ1-1; 7 bases are a match to TRBD1. This CDR3 region has 14 residues. The J segment lost 4 bases and the V segment lost 6 bases, leaving 8 bases of the junction unmatched. CDR1 and CDR2 (germline): MNHNY, SVGAGI (reference sequence).

This clone was seen only once. This chain joins TRBV5-4 and TRBJ2-3, with D maybe TRBD2 (6 bases). CDR3 length: 16 residues. V was pared by 0 bases and J by 3 bases, with 14 bases between. CDR1 is SGHNT, CDR2 YYREEE, per germline (reference sequence). CDR3 protein: CASSLDLRGRTDTQYF. CDR3 nucleotides: TGTGCCAGCAGCTTGGACCTCCGGGGGAGGACAGATACGCAGTATTTT.

CDR3 bases: TGTGCCAGCAGTTCCTACGGACAAGTCGCAGATACGCAGTATTTT. Its protein is CASSSYGQVADTQYF. The rearrangement uses TRBV27 and TRBJ2-3, with a possible D match to TRBD1 (5 bases). In germline, CDR1 is MNHEY, CDR2 SMNVEV (reference sequence). Trimming stripped 4 bases from V and 4 bases from J, with 15 bases between. CDR3 size: 15 residues.

The chain combines TRBV28 with TRBJ2-7; possible D gene TRBD2, 6 bases. CDR1 is MDHEN and CDR2 is SYDVKM in the germline V gene. This CDR3 contains 15 residues. The V and J ends lost 5 bases and 2 bases respectively, with 16 bases between them. CDR3 amino acids: CASSLDVAEPYEQYF. As DNA, the CDR3 is TGTGCCAGCAGTCTGGACGTAGCGGAACCCTACGAGCAGTACTTC. Full variable domain (remainder filled in from reference TRBV28 and TRBJ2-7): DVKVTQSSRYLVKRTGEKVFLECVQDMDHENMFWYRQDPGLGLRLIYFSYDVKMKEKGDIPEGYSVSREKKERFSLILESASTNQTSMYLCASSLDVAEPYEQYFGPGTRLTVT.

The chain employs TRBV5-6 and TRBJ2-7, with TRBD2 matching over 16 bases. Germline V CDR1 and CDR2: SGHDT, YYEEEE. This CDR3 is 15 amino acids long. With 4 bases clipped from V and 11 bases from J, the junction kept 9 bases outside the gene matches. The CDR3 protein is CASSAPGTSGGEKYF. The CDR3 bases are TGTGCCAGCAGCGCCCCGGGGACTAGCGGGGGGGAAAAGTACTTC.